Below are 9 T cell receptor beta chains sequenced from a single sample in a study of OX40 agonist ivuxolimab in advanced cancers. Profiling relied on immunoSEQ multiplex PCR, and the TCRdb table lists in-frame clones only, not all of them. The table records approximately 87,000 clones, roughly nine tenths of them present only once. Material: CD4+ or CD8+ T cells sorted from blood, obtained in a trial of the OX40 agonist ivuxolimab. Receptor source: an adult with an advanced solid tumor such as melanoma, head and neck, liver or kidney cancer.

V usage is TRBV6-5 and J usage is TRBJ2-1, with D tentatively TRBD1 (5 bases). The V and J ends lost 2 bases and 10 bases respectively, with 12 bases between them. The CDR3 is 13 residues long. Germline lookup yields CDR1 MNHEY and CDR2 SVGAGI. This CDR3 reads CASSYNLTGEQFF. The DNA for the CDR3 is TGTGCCAGCAGTTACAATCTTACAGGCGAGCAGTTCTTC.

The chain links TRBV7-9 to TRBJ2-2, with D uncertain. CDR1 is SEHNR and CDR2 is FQNEAQ in the germline V gene (reference sequence). This CDR3 has 13 amino acids. Trimming took 4 bases from V and 6 from J, leaving 9 bases between them. The CDR3 region is CASSSLLAGELFF. The CDR3 region has the DNA TGTGCCAGCAGCTCCCTCTTGGCCGGGGAGCTGTTTTTT.

The rearrangement links TRBV29-1 to TRBJ2-7; the D gene is possibly TRBD1 (6 bases). The CDR3 runs to 16 residues. Trimming cost V 0 bases and J 2 bases, with 17 bases left between them. Germline V gives CDR1 SQVTM, CDR2 ANQGSEA. CDR3 nucleotide sequence: TGCAGCGTTGAAGACCCTTATACCCAGGGGACCTACGAGCAGTACTTC. It codes for CSVEDPYTQGTYEQYF.

Turning to this clone: This specimen includes other DNA sequences encoding the same CDR3. The chain employs TRBV27 and TRBJ2-7; possible D gene TRBD1, 5 bases. In germline, CDR1 is MNHEY, CDR2 SMNVEV (reference sequence). This CDR3 has 15 amino acids. Trimming removed 4 bases from V and 2 bases from J, with 15 bases in between. This chain's CDR3 is CASSYDSPTAYEQYF. CDR3 in DNA: TGTGCCAGCAGTTACGACAGCCCTACGGCCTACGAGCAGTACTTC.

This rearrangement joins TRBV27 to TRBJ2-7; the D is unclear. The length of the CDR3 is 14 residues. Germline lookup yields CDR1 MNHEY and CDR2 SMNVEV (reference sequence). Trimming left V 4 bases short and J 2 bases short, with 12 bases between. This CDR3 is CASSSTTGPYEQYF. CDR3 sequence (DNA): TGTGCCAGCAGTTCCACTACGGGCCCCTACGAGCAGTACTTC.

The chain recombines TRBV6-6 with TRBJ1-2; 9 nucleotides align to TRBD1. The CDR3 runs to 14 residues. V lost 4 bases, J lost 7 bases, and 7 bases stayed unmatched. Germline lookup yields CDR1 MNHNY and CDR2 SVGAGI (reference sequence). CDR3 DNA sequence: TGTGCCAGCAGTTCCGGGACAGGGTCTCTTGGCTACACCTTC. Amino acids: CASSSGTGSLGYTF.

This clone has a single count. J is TRBJ1-4 and V is TRBV19, with D uncertain. CDR1 LNHDA and CDR2 SQIVND come from the germline V gene (reference sequence). V was clipped by 5 bases and J by 0 bases, with 4 bases between them. The CDR3 runs to 13 residues. The CDR3 sequence: CASSGTTNEKLFF. In DNA form, the CDR3 reads TGTGCCAGTAGTGGGACAACTAATGAAAAACTGTTTTTT. The variable domain in full, with the rest retrieved from reference TRBV19 and TRBJ1-4, is DGGITQSPKYLFRKEGQNVTLSCEQNLNHDAMYWYRQDPGQGLRLIYYSQIVNDFQKGDIAEGYSVSREKKESFPLTVTSAQKNPTAFYLCASSGTTNEKLFFGSGTQLSVL.

The count of this clone is one. V is TRBV9 and J is TRBJ2-2, with D unresolved. CDR1 and CDR2 from the germline V gene are SGDLS and YYNGEE. Trimming removed 0 bases from V and 3 bases from J, with 3 bases in between. The CDR3 spans 13 residues. The CDR3 DNA reads TGTGCCAGCAGCGTAGGGGACACCGGGGAGCTGTTTTTT. Residues: CASSVGDTGELFF.

The V gene is TRBV15, the J gene TRBJ2-7; D not certain. The CDR3 is made up of 15 amino acids. V lost 5 bases and J lost 7, with 21 bases in between. CDR1 is LNHNV, CDR2 YYDKDF, per germline (reference sequence). CDR3 sequence: CATSGYSETRWEQYF. CDR3 nucleotide sequence: TGTGCCACCAGCGGATACTCGGAGACCCGTTGGGAGCAGTACTTC.